The 14 T cell receptor beta chains below come from one sample, sequenced in a study of blood T cell repertoires in COVID-19. The assay was immunoSEQ multiplex PCR, and TCRdb's table has in-frame clones only and misses some. The sample lists 130,000 to 150,000 clones, roughly 85% occurring once. Source material: peripheral blood. These receptors all come from a human donor with acute or convalescent COVID-19. The donor label of this sample is uncertain.

The chain couples TRBV3-1 (or the pseudogene TRBV3-2) to TRBJ2-3; TRBD1 matches 9 bases. Germline CDR1 reads LGHDT; CDR2 reads YNNKEL (reference sequence). The trim removed 6 bases at V and 4 bases at J, leaving 11 bases unmatched. The CDR3 covers 16 residues. The CDR3 DNA follows: TGTGCCAGCAGTTCGAGGGGGACAGGGATCGCAGATACGCAGTATTTT. Translation: CASSSRGTGIADTQYF.

The chain has TRBV5-1 and TRBJ2-7, with 7 bases identical to TRBD1. The CDR3 runs to 15 residues. Germline V gives CDR1 SGHRS, CDR2 YFSETQ. Unmatched junction bases numbered 10, after V lost 1 base and J lost 6 bases. Written as DNA, the CDR3 is TGCGCCAGCAGCTTGCTCTCACAGGGGTTAGGCGAGCAGTACTTC. Its protein is CASSLLSQGLGEQYF. Together with reference TRBV5-1 and TRBJ2-7, the CDR3 gives the full variable domain: KAGVTQTPRYLIKTRGQQVTLSCSPISGHRSVSWYQQTPGQGLQFLFEYFSETQRNKGNFPGRFSGRQFSNSRSEMNVSTLELGDSALYLCASSLLSQGLGEQYFGPGTRLTVT.

The table lists this clone with a count of one. The genes are TRBV21-1 and TRBJ2-1; TRBD1 is the table's D call, not checked against the DNA. TRBV21-1 is annotated as a pseudogene. The CDR3 is 11 residues long. The CDR3 sequence is CASPQVNEQFF. The CDR3 bases are TGTGCCAGCCCACAGGTTAATGAGCAGTTCTTC.

The rearrangement uses TRBV6-1 and TRBJ1-2, with TRBD1 as a possible D gene (5 bases). The CDR3 extends over 13 amino acids. V was clipped by 3 bases and J by 7 bases, with 12 bases between them. Germline-derived CDR1 and CDR2 are MNHNS and SASEGT. The CDR3 DNA is TGTGCCAGCAGTGAGCGCAGGGTACTTGGCTACACCTTC. Residues: CASSERRVLGYTF.

The rearrangement uses TRBV7-6 and TRBJ2-7; TRBD2 might be the D (5 bases). This CDR3 contains 17 residues. Between the trimmed V and J ends, which lost 5 bases and 1 base, there was a span of 21 bases. CDR1 is SGHVS and CDR2 is FNYEAQ in the germline V gene. CDR3 region: CASSPRVLTTQSYEQYF. CDR3 DNA: TGTGCCAGCAGCCCCAGAGTGTTGACTACACAATCCTACGAGCAGTACTTC.

The rearrangement joins TRBV12-3 or TRBV12-4 to TRBJ1-1; D remains ambiguous. Trimming removed 3 bases at V and 4 bases at J, with 3 bases between. The CDR3 is 11 amino acids. This CDR3 reads CASSLSTEAFF. In DNA, the CDR3 is TGTGCCAGCAGTTTGAGCACTGAAGCTTTCTTT.

V and J are TRBV5-1 and TRBJ2-2, with D maybe TRBD2 (5 bases). This CDR3 has 17 amino acids. Trimming cost V 0 bases and J 7 bases, with 19 bases left between them. CDR1 and CDR2 (germline): SGHRS, YFSETQ. The CDR3 coding sequence is TGCGCCAGCAGCTTGGTTCCGCCCCCCTCCGCGGGCGGGGAGCTGTTTTTT. Protein product: CASSLVPPPSAGGELFF.

This clone appeared once. The chain joins TRBV3-1 (or the pseudogene TRBV3-2) to TRBJ2-1, with 11 bases identical to TRBD2. Germline lookup yields CDR1 LGHDT and CDR2 YNNKEL (reference sequence). This CDR3 is 16 amino acids long. V dropped 1 base and J dropped 7; count of bases not matched to a gene: 6. The DNA for the CDR3 is TGTGCCAGCAGCCAAGTCGTCCTAGCGGGGGGAAATGAGCAGTTCTTC. Protein product: CASSQVVLAGGNEQFF.

The CDR3 DNA reads as TGTGCCAGCAGTGAAAGGGGGGGGTATACGCAGTATTTT. Encoded protein: CASSERGGYTQYF. The chain recombines TRBV2 with TRBJ2-3; possibly TRBD2 for D (7 bases). This CDR3 is 13 amino acids long. CDR1 SNHLY and CDR2 FYNNEI come from the germline V gene. Trimming removed 2 bases at V and 7 bases at J, with 10 bases between.

The V call is TRBV12-5, the J call TRBJ2-2; D may be TRBD1 (6 bases). Per the germline V gene, CDR1 is LGHNT and CDR2 is FRNRAP. The CDR3 runs to 16 residues. V was pared by 6 bases and J by 0 bases, with 14 bases between. CDR3: CASGRMGAANTGELFF. The CDR3 nucleotides are TGTGCTAGTGGCCGAATGGGGGCAGCGAACACCGGGGAGCTGTTTTTT. Filled out from reference TRBV12-5 and TRBJ2-2, the complete variable domain reads DARVTQTPRHKVTEMGQEVTMRCQPILGHNTVFWYRQTMMQGLELLAYFRNRAPLDDSGMPKDRFSAEMPDATLATLKIQPSEPRDSAVYFCASGRMGAANTGELFFGEGSRLTVL.

CDR3 protein: CASRSKRGGNNEQFF. DNA of the CDR3: TGTGCCAGCAGGAGTAAGCGGGGAGGGAACAATGAGCAGTTCTTC. The chain is built from TRBV2 and TRBJ2-1, with 7 positions matching TRBD2. The CDR3 is 15 amino acids. Germline V CDR1 and CDR2: SNHLY, FYNNEI. Trimming cost V 6 bases and J 5 bases; bases outside gene matches: 10.

The rearrangement uses TRBV6-2 or TRBV6-3 and TRBJ2-7; perhaps TRBD2 as D (6 bases). V was trimmed by 2 bases and J by 4 bases, leaving 15 bases between them. The CDR3 runs 15 residues. Germline assignment: CDR1 MNHEY and CDR2 SVGEGT. The CDR3 nucleotides are TGTGCCAGCAGTTACCCCACGGGGGTTATATACGAGCAGTACTTC. As protein: CASSYPTGVIYEQYF.

The chain has TRBV3-1 (or the pseudogene TRBV3-2) and TRBJ2-5; 7 nucleotides agree with TRBD1. Looked up from germline, CDR1 is LGHDT and CDR2 is YNNKEL (reference sequence). The CDR3 runs to 14 residues. V trimming: 2 bases; J trimming: 5 bases; junction bases outside the gene matches: 5. DNA for the CDR3: TGTGCCAGCAGCCAAAACAGGGGCGGCGAGACCCAGTACTTC. Its protein product is CASSQNRGGETQYF.

The V call is TRBV27, the J call TRBJ2-7; tentative D call: TRBD1 (6 bases). The V end lost 2 bases, the J end lost 1 base, and 9 bases lay between the germline ends. The V gene's germline CDR1 is MNHEY and CDR2 SMNVEV (reference sequence). The CDR3 extends over 14 amino acids. The CDR3 nucleotides are TGTGCCAGCAGTTTACGAGGGACATCCTACGAGCAGTACGTC. Protein product: CASSLRGTSYEQYV.